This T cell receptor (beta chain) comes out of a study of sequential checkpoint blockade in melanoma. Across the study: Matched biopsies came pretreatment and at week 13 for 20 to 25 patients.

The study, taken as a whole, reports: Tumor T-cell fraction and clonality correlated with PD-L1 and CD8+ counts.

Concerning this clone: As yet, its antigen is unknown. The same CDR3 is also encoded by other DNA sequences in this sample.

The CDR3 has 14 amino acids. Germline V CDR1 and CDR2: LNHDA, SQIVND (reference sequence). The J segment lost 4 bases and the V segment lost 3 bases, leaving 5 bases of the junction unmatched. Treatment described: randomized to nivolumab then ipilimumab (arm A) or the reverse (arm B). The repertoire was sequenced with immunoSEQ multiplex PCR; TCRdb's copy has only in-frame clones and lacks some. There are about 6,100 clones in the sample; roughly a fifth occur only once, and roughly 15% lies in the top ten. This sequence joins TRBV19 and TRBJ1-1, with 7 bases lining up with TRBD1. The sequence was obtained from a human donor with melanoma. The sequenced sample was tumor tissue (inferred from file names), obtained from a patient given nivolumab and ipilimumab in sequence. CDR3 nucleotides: TGTGCCAGTAGTATCCAGGGGGTAAGCACTGAAGCTTTCTTT. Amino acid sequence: CASSIQGVSTEAFF. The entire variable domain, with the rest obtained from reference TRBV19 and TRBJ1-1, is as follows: DGGITQSPKYLFRKEGQNVTLSCEQNLNHDAMYWYRQDPGQGLRLIYYSQIVNDFQKGDIAEGYSVSREKKESFPLTVTSAQKNPTAFYLCASSIQGVSTEAFFGQGTRLTVV.